The 19 T cell receptor beta chains given below trace back to one sample, sequenced in a study of blood T cell repertoires in COVID-19. The repertoire was sequenced with immunoSEQ multiplex PCR; TCRdb's copy has only in-frame clones and lacks some. The sample shows about 150,000 clones, over 75% of them seen only once. The sequenced material came from peripheral blood. These receptors came from a woman between 55 and 75 years old with active COVID-19.

The chain combines TRBV7-8 with TRBJ2-5; the match to TRBD2 covers 10 bases. The CDR3 loop spans 18 amino acids. With V trimmed by 5 bases and J by 2 bases, 14 bases remained unmatched. Germline V gene data show CDR1 as SGHVS and CDR2 as FQNEAQ. The DNA of the CDR3 is TGTGCCAGCAGCAAGCGGCGGATGTTAGCGGGGGGACAAGAGACCCAGTACTTC. Protein sequence: CASSKRRMLAGGQETQYF.

The chain combines TRBV7-2 with TRBJ1-4; D uncertain. The CDR3 contains 15 residues. V was pared by 5 bases and J by 0 bases, with 10 bases between. Germline assignment: CDR1 SGHTA and CDR2 FQGNSA. CDR3 nucleotide sequence: TGTGCCAGCAGCCTCCGACAAGCAACTAATGAAAAACTGTTTTTT. As protein: CASSLRQATNEKLFF. The full variable domain, completed using reference TRBV7-2 and TRBJ1-4, is GAGVSQSPSNKVTEKGKDVELRCDPISGHTALYWYRQSLGQGLEFLIYFQGNSAPDKSGLPSDRFSAERTGGSVSTLTIQRTQQEDSAVYLCASSLRQATNEKLFFGSGTQLSVL.

This chain uses TRBV13 with TRBJ2-1; 8 nucleotides align to TRBD2. Losses at the gene ends were 4 bases for V and 10 bases for J; bases not matched to a gene: 9. Germline lookup yields CDR1 PRHDT and CDR2 FYEKMQ (reference sequence). This CDR3 contains 14 residues. CDR3 nucleotides: TGTGCCAGCAGCTCCAAGAGGGGCGGGAGGGAGCAGTTCTTC. It yields the protein CASSSKRGGREQFF. Drawing the rest from reference TRBV13 and TRBJ2-1, the complete variable domain is AAGVIQSPRHLIKEKRETATLKCYPIPRHDTVYWYQQGPGQDPQFLISFYEKMQSDKGSIPDRFSAQQFSDYHSELNMSSLELGDSALYFCASSSKRGGREQFFGPGTRLTVL.

V gene TRBV5-6 combines with J gene TRBJ2-6, with D possibly matching TRBD1 (6 bases). This CDR3 region has 16 residues. Germline V gives CDR1 SGHDT, CDR2 YYEEEE. The V end was cut by 2 bases, the J end by 2 bases, with 11 bases between. This chain's CDR3 is CASSLLTGTGANVLTF. DNA of the CDR3: TGTGCCAGCAGCTTACTTACAGGGACTGGGGCCAACGTCCTGACTTTC.

The chain joins TRBV7-9 to TRBJ2-1; 7 bases agree with TRBD2. CDR1 SEHNR and CDR2 FQNEAQ come from the germline V gene (reference sequence). The length of the CDR3 is 15 residues. V lost 1 base, J lost 6 bases, and 6 bases stayed unmatched. The CDR3 loop reads CASSLELAETNEQFF. The CDR3, as DNA: TGTGCCAGCAGCTTAGAGCTAGCGGAGACCAATGAGCAGTTCTTC.

The chain couples TRBV18 to TRBJ2-7; D unclear. The ends were cut back, 3 bases at V and 5 bases at J, with 11 bases in the middle. This CDR3 contains 13 residues. Per the germline V gene, CDR1 is KGHSH and CDR2 is LQKENI. CDR3 sequence reads: CASSPGFENEQYF. The CDR3 region has the DNA TGTGCCAGCTCACCCGGGTTCGAAAACGAGCAGTACTTC.

The chain recombines TRBV6-6 with TRBJ2-6, with a possible D match to TRBD1 (6 bases). Germline CDR1 reads MNHNY; CDR2 reads SVGAGI (reference sequence). V lost 7 bases, J lost 1 base, and 14 bases lay in between. This CDR3 is built from 16 residues. CDR3 protein: CASTLKGVSGANVLTF. The DNA of the CDR3 is TGTGCCAGCACCCTAAAGGGGGTTTCTGGGGCCAACGTCCTGACTTTC.

The chain has TRBV7-2 and TRBJ1-4; D is perhaps TRBD1 (6 bases). In germline, CDR1 is SGHTA, CDR2 FQGNSA. The CDR3 is 17 residues long. Trimming shortened V by 1 base and J by 2 bases, and 14 bases separated the two germline ends. CDR3: CASSLDPGVGTNEKLFF. As DNA, the CDR3 is TGTGCCAGCAGCTTAGATCCAGGGGTGGGGACTAATGAAAAACTGTTTTTT.

This clone came up a few times. The genes are TRBV5-6 and TRBJ1-3; maybe TRBD1 (5 bases). The germline gives CDR1 SGHDT, CDR2 YYEEEE. V shed 0 bases and J shed 0 bases, with 16 bases lying between them. The CDR3 loop spans 18 amino acids. The CDR3: CASSLGGLWGLSGNTIYF. CDR3 DNA sequence: TGTGCCAGCAGCTTGGGTGGTTTGTGGGGACTCTCTGGAAACACCATATATTTT.

This clone was seen more than once but under ten times. The rearrangement uses TRBV19 and TRBJ1-5; 9 positions match TRBD1. Germline V gene data show CDR1 as LNHDA and CDR2 as SQIVND (reference sequence). J lost 0 bases, V lost 5 bases, and 2 bases had no gene match. The CDR3 runs 15 residues. CDR3 bases: TGTGCCAGTAGTTGGGACAGGGATAGCAATCAGCCCCAGCATTTT. This translates into CASSWDRDSNQPQHF.

This clone was counted once. The CDR3 DNA sequence: TGTGCCAGCAGCTTAGGAGGGAAACGCCGAGAGACCCAGTACTTC. Its translation: CASSLGGKRRETQYF. The chain is built from TRBV11-2 and TRBJ2-5; the D gene is possibly TRBD2 (5 bases). The V end was cut by 1 base, the J end by 4 bases, with 13 bases between. The CDR3 is 15 residues long. Germline CDR1 reads SGHAT; CDR2 reads FQNNGV.

The chain recombines TRBV13 with TRBJ2-1, with D unclear. V was clipped by 6 bases and J by 2 bases, with 8 bases between them. Germline V gene data show CDR1 as PRHDT and CDR2 as FYEKMQ (reference sequence). The CDR3 covers 13 residues. The CDR3 sequence is CASSRDTYNEQFF. The DNA for the CDR3 is TGTGCCAGCAGTCGCGATACCTACAATGAGCAGTTCTTC.

This chain connects TRBV6-2 or TRBV6-3 to TRBJ2-5; 9 positions agree with TRBD2. The CDR3 covers 13 residues. V lost 7 bases, J lost 3 bases, and 3 bases stayed unmatched. Germline CDR1 is MNHEY and CDR2 is SVGEGT. The CDR3 region is CASNPSGKETQYF. CDR3 DNA sequence: TGTGCCAGCAACCCTAGCGGGAAAGAGACCCAGTACTTC.

The gene calls are TRBV21-1 and TRBJ2-3; TRBD2, as called in the table, went unchecked against the DNA. TRBV21-1 is a pseudogene. The CDR3 totals 14 residues. CDR3 sequence reads: CLAGGKSSTDTQYF. DNA for the CDR3: TGCCTGGCGGGCGGGAAATCGAGCACAGATACGCAGTATTTT.

This chain connects TRBV27 to TRBJ2-5; 11 positions agree with TRBD2. V lost 4 bases and J lost 5; bases outside the gene matches: 9. This CDR3 is 16 amino acids long. Germline V lookup: CDR1 MNHEY, CDR2 SMNVEV (reference sequence). CDR3 bases: TGTGCCAGCAGTTACCAGGGACTAGCGGAGGGGGAGACCCAGTACTTC. As protein: CASSYQGLAEGETQYF.

V and J are TRBV7-9 and TRBJ2-3, with 7 bases lining up with TRBD1. The CDR3 sequence is 18 residues long. Germline CDR1 is SEHNR and CDR2 is FQNEAQ (reference sequence). Germline trimming cut 0 bases from V and 3 bases from J; bases unmatched to any gene: 12. CDR3 sequence: CASSLAPARDSRTDTQYF. CDR3 in DNA: TGTGCCAGCAGCTTAGCGCCAGCGAGGGACAGCAGGACAGATACGCAGTATTTT.

Only a few counts were recorded for this clone. V is TRBV28 and J is TRBJ1-5; 9 bases map to TRBD1. Trimming removed 0 bases from V and 3 bases from J; junction bases left unmatched: 12. Germline lookup yields CDR1 MDHEN and CDR2 SYDVKM. The CDR3 is made up of 19 amino acids. The CDR3 DNA reads TGTGCCAGCAGTTTATGGGGTACAGGACAGGGGCCCTACAATCAGCCCCAGCATTTT. It translates to CASSLWGTGQGPYNQPQHF.

This clone came up once. The rearrangement links TRBV19 to TRBJ2-2; 11 bases map to TRBD2. Looked up from germline, CDR1 is LNHDA and CDR2 is SQIVND (reference sequence). V trimming: 10 bases; J trimming: 4 bases; junction bases outside the gene matches: 14. The CDR3 length is 17 residues. The CDR3 loop is CATQMAVLAGVTGELFF. DNA of the CDR3: TGTGCCACTCAAATGGCGGTACTAGCGGGAGTCACCGGGGAGCTGTTTTTT. Using reference TRBV19 and TRBJ2-2 for the parts outside the CDR3, the full variable domain is DGGITQSPKYLFRKEGQNVTLSCEQNLNHDAMYWYRQDPGQGLRLIYYSQIVNDFQKGDIAEGYSVSREKKESFPLTVTSAQKNPTAFYLCATQMAVLAGVTGELFFGEGSRLTVL.

This rearrangement joins TRBV4-3 to TRBJ2-1; 10 bases align to TRBD2. CDR3 length: 15 amino acids. Trimming at V came to 5 bases and at J to 7 bases, leaving 8 bases not matched to a gene. Germline CDR1 reads LGHNA; CDR2 reads YSLEER. DNA for the CDR3: TGCGCCAGCAGCTTCGACCAGCGGGAGGGTAATGAGCAGTTCTTC. Protein product: CASSFDQREGNEQFF.